This T cell receptor beta chain stems from a study of T cells after yellow fever vaccination. TCRdb independently ran MiXCR on the 5' RACE reads; one entry per CDR3 protein. The table has 300,000 to 400,000 distinct CDR3 sequences, about 10% seen once; the top ten hold 2.5% to 4%. V lost 4 bases to trimming and J lost 3 bases; unmatched junction nucleotides: 8. CDR1 and CDR2 (germline): SGHNT, YENEEA. There are 16 residues in the CDR3. This clonotype appeared a few times. The receptor comes from a man younger than 35 who received the YFV17D yellow fever vaccine. The rearrangement links TRBV11-3 to TRBJ2-2; 7 positions match TRBD2. The starting material was CD4+ T cells sorted from PBMCs, obtained 45 days after the yellow fever booster vaccination. The DNA of the CDR3 is TGTGCCAGCAGCTCCCAAGCGGGAACTTACACCGGGGAGCTGTTTTTT. Residues: CASSSQAGTYTGELFF.